Shown below are 6 T cell receptor beta chains from a single sample sequenced in a study of radiotherapy plus CTLA-4 blockade in lung cancer. The method was immunoSEQ multiplex PCR; TCRdb's version includes in-frame clones alone and lacks a portion of them. The sample holds roughly 30,000 clones, about 72% seen once. This sample comprised peripheral blood, obtained from a patient treated with radiotherapy plus ipilimumab. The receptors originated from a human donor with non-small cell lung cancer who had stable disease on radiotherapy plus ipilimumab.

V usage is TRBV2 and J usage is TRBJ2-1, with D perhaps matching TRBD2 (6 bases). The length of the CDR3 is 16 residues. CDR1 SNHLY and CDR2 FYNNEI come from the germline V gene. V shed 7 bases and J shed 2 bases, with 18 bases lying between them. The CDR3 here is CASTQSGFYAYNEQFF. CDR3 nucleotides: TGTGCCAGCACCCAAAGCGGGTTTTACGCCTACAATGAGCAGTTCTTC.

The chain has TRBV10-3 and TRBJ1-6, with D unclear. This CDR3 comprises 18 residues. Trimming stripped 3 bases from V and 8 bases from J, with 23 bases between. CDR1 and CDR2 (germline): ENHRY, SYGVKD. The CDR3 is CAISDSTQMGRRDSPLHF. For the CDR3, the DNA is TGTGCCATCAGTGACTCTACCCAAATGGGGAGGAGAGATTCACCCCTCCACTTT.

J is TRBJ2-3 and V is TRBV28; no firm D call. The germline CDR1 and CDR2 sequences are MDHEN and SYDVKM. The CDR3 totals 14 residues. Trimming left V 4 bases short and J 4 bases short, with 12 bases between. Here the CDR3 reads CASSSPHIADTQYF. The CDR3 nucleotides read TGTGCCAGCAGTTCCCCACACATTGCAGATACGCAGTATTTT.

This clone has more than one count but fewer than ten. The chain recombines TRBV2 with TRBJ1-5; D unclear. V was cut by 6 bases and J by 1 base, with 28 bases left in between. CDR3 length equals 20 residues. Germline V gene lookup returns CDR1 SNHLY and CDR2 FYNNEI. The CDR3 nucleotides read TGTGCCAGCAGGGAGGACCACTGGGGTCAGGATCGATTCAGCAATCAGCCCCAGCATTTT. This sequence encodes CASREDHWGQDRFSNQPQHF. Using reference TRBV2 and TRBJ1-5 for the parts outside the CDR3, the full variable domain is EPEVTQTPSHQVTQMGQEVILRCVPISNHLYFYWYRQILGQKVEFLVSFYNNEISEKSEIFDDQFSVERPDGSNFTLKIRSTKLEDSAMYFCASREDHWGQDRFSNQPQHFGDGTRLSIL.

The rearrangement links TRBV6-4 to TRBJ1-6, with a tentative D call TRBD1 (5 bases). CDR3 size: 15 residues. The germline CDR1 and CDR2 sequences are MRHNA and SNTAGT. V shed 6 bases and J shed 6 bases, with 15 bases lying between them. CDR3 nucleotides: TGTGCCAGCAGCTCCTCGGGGGGTTCTAATTCACCCCTCCACTTT. Translating it yields CASSSSGGSNSPLHF.

The V call is TRBV18, the J call TRBJ1-4; TRBD1 might be the D (6 bases). The V end was cut by 6 bases, the J end by 1 base, with 12 bases between. Germline V gene sequence: CDR1 KGHSH, CDR2 LQKENI. The CDR3 runs to 15 residues. The CDR3 region has the DNA TGTGCCAGCTCTAACCGGACAGTAACTAATGAAAAACTGTTTTTT. The encoded protein is CASSNRTVTNEKLFF.